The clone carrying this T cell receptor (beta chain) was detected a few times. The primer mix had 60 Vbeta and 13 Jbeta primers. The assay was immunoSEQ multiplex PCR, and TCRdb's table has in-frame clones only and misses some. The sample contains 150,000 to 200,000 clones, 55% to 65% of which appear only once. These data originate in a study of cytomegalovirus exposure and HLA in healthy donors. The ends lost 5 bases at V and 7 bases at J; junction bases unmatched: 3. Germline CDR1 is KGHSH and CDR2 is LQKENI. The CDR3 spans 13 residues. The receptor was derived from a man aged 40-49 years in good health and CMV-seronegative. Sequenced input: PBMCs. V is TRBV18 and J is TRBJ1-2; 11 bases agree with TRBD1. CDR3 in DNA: TGTGCCAGCTCAGGACAGGGGGCATCTGGCTACACCTTC. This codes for CASSGQGASGYTF.